The 21 T cell receptor beta chains presented below share a single source sample, sequenced in a study of spatial heterogeneity in lung cancer. TCRdb analysed the 5' RACE reads with MiXCR anew, one entry per CDR3 protein. The table has 82,000 or so distinct CDR3 sequences, around 13% seen once; the top ten hold 3.5% to 5.5%. Time point reported: sample taken at primary tumor resection. Material for sequencing was whole RNA from tumor, nontumor lung or frozen PBMC, left unsorted. The input for sequencing was PBMCs, taken at surgery. The origin of the receptors is a male donor with early-stage non-small cell lung cancer.

This clonotype is labeled as medium-sized (0.01 to 0.1%). The V gene is TRBV28, the J gene TRBJ1-2; D uncertain. Germline assignment: CDR1 MDHEN and CDR2 SYDVKM. Trimming took 6 bases from V and 4 from J, leaving 6 bases between them. The CDR3 loop spans 11 amino acids. The CDR3 DNA reads TGTGCCAGCAGCCGGGTCTATGGCTACACCTTC. Translation gives CASSRVYGYTF.

Concerning this clonotype: Since a much larger clone is just one base distant, this may be a read error. This chain links TRBV25-1 with TRBJ1-4; no clear D gene. The CDR3 has 11 residues. Germline V CDR1 and CDR2: MGHDK, SYGVNS. Here the CDR3 reads CAGRTSEKLFF. CDR3 DNA sequence: TGTGCCGGCAGGACCAGTGAAAAACTGTTTTTT.

This clonotype occurred many times. The rearrangement links TRBV30 to TRBJ2-2; 9 bases are a match to TRBD1. With 3 bases clipped from V and 4 bases from J, the junction kept 9 bases outside the gene matches. The length of the CDR3 is 16 residues. Germline V CDR1 and CDR2: GTSNPN, SVGIG (reference sequence). CDR3 amino acids: CAWRGTGTGRTGELFF. In DNA form, the CDR3 reads TGTGCCTGGAGAGGGACCGGGACAGGGCGCACCGGGGAGCTGTTTTTT. The full variable domain, rest sourced from reference TRBV30 and TRBJ2-2, is SQTIHQWPATLVQPVGSPLSLECTVEGTSNPNLYWYRQAAGRGLQLLFYSVGIGQISSEVPQNLSASRPQDRQFILSSKKLLLSDSGFYLCAWRGTGTGRTGELFFGEGSRLTVL.

This clonotype was detected only a few times. V gene TRBV7-9 combines with J gene TRBJ2-1, with a possible D match to TRBD2 (5 bases). The CDR3 has 13 residues. V lost 4 bases, J lost 6 bases, and 10 bases lay in between. Germline V gene sequence: CDR1 SEHNR, CDR2 FQNEAQ (reference sequence). CDR3 in amino acids: CASSSGVPNEQFF. For the CDR3, the DNA is TGTGCCAGCAGCTCCGGGGTTCCCAATGAGCAGTTCTTC.

The V and J genes are TRBV29-1 and TRBJ2-3, with 7 bases matching TRBD2. The CDR3 consists of 13 residues. Trimming removed 4 bases from V and 0 bases from J; junction bases left unmatched: 1. CDR1 SQVTM and CDR2 ANQGSEA come from the germline V gene. In DNA, the CDR3 is TGCAGCGTTGGGGGGGGAAGCACAGATACGCAGTATTTT. This translates into CSVGGGSTDTQYF.

V usage is TRBV29-1 and J usage is TRBJ2-3; D is ambiguous. The germline V gene has CDR1 SQVTM and CDR2 ANQGSEA. V dropped 4 bases and J dropped 2 bases, with 10 bases sitting between them. The CDR3 loop spans 13 amino acids. The CDR3, as DNA: TGCAGCGTTGGAAACGGTATCACAGATACGCAGTATTTT. This encodes CSVGNGITDTQYF.

This clonotype was found a few times. The rearrangement links TRBV19 to TRBJ2-2; no clear D gene. Trimming left V 3 bases short and J 1 base short, with 6 bases between. CDR1 LNHDA and CDR2 SQIVND come from the germline V gene (reference sequence). The length of the CDR3 is 14 residues. The CDR3 bases are TGTGCCAGTAGTATGCGGCGGAACACCGGGGAGCTGTTTTTT. It yields the protein CASSMRRNTGELFF.

The sample holds a few counts of this clonotype. The chain couples TRBV12-3 or TRBV12-4 to TRBJ2-1; 7 bases are a match to TRBD2. The CDR3 is 16 residues long. V gave up 8 bases and J gave up 0 bases; unmatched junction bases: 10. CDR3 sequence reads: CASGIAAGSSYNEQFF. CDR3 in DNA: TGTGCCAGCGGCATTGCAGCGGGGAGCTCCTACAATGAGCAGTTCTTC.

In this sample, this clonotype turned up a few times. The chain carries TRBV6-2 or TRBV6-3 and TRBJ2-5; D remains ambiguous. Germline CDR1 and CDR2: MNHEY and SVGEGT. This CDR3 is built from 12 residues. Between the trimmed V and J ends, which lost 5 bases and 5 bases, there was a span of 9 bases. The CDR3, as DNA: TGTGCCAGCAGTGCTACCCGGGAGACCCAGTACTTC. It is translated as CASSATRETQYF.

This clonotype was picked up many times. The rearrangement joins TRBV4-1 to TRBJ1-2; the D is unclear. V was cut by 2 bases and J by 6 bases, with 16 bases left in between. Germline V lookup: CDR1 MGHRA, CDR2 YSYEKL. The CDR3 totals 15 residues. CDR3 in DNA: TGCGCCAGCAGCCAACGCGGCTTGGAAGCAGATGGCTACACCTTC. Translated: CASSQRGLEADGYTF.

This clonotype was seen ten or more times. This chain joins TRBV19 and TRBJ1-5, with D uncertain. Trimming took 3 bases from V and 4 from J, leaving 10 bases between them. This CDR3 has 14 residues. Germline values: CDR1 LNHDA, CDR2 SQIVND (reference sequence). This CDR3 reads CASSIGPFNQPQHF. In nucleotides, the CDR3 is TGTGCCAGTAGTATCGGGCCCTTTAATCAGCCCCAGCATTTT.

The genes are TRBV5-1 and TRBJ2-7; TRBD2 agrees at 13 bases. The junction had 6 bases not matched to a gene; V was cut back by 4 bases and J by 2 bases. Germline values: CDR1 SGHRS, CDR2 YFSETQ. This CDR3 is built from 16 residues. DNA for the CDR3: TGCGCCAGCAGCCTCGGGACTAGCGGGACTACCTACGAGCAGTACTTC. This gives the protein CASSLGTSGTTYEQYF.

This clonotype came up a few times. V usage is TRBV12-3 or TRBV12-4 and J usage is TRBJ1-2; TRBD1 agrees at 8 bases. This CDR3 region has 16 residues. V shed 1 base, J shed 0 bases, and the junction held 4 bases outside the gene matches. The CDR3 DNA follows: TGTGCCAGCAGTTTAGGGGACAGGTCGACTAACTATGGCTACACCTTC. Protein: CASSLGDRSTNYGYTF.

The CDR3 spells CASSYSGENTEAFF. In DNA, the CDR3 is TGTGCCAGCAGTTACTCCGGGGAAAACACTGAAGCTTTCTTT. This chain joins TRBV6-6 and TRBJ1-1; no reliable D call. Germline CDR1 MNHNY, CDR2 SVGAGI (reference sequence). The CDR3 contains 14 residues. V was cut by 0 bases and J by 2 bases, with 7 bases left in between.

The J gene is TRBJ1-1, the V gene TRBV10-3, with a weak D call TRBD1 (6 bases). V lost 5 bases, J lost 1 base, and 11 bases lay in between. Germline V gene sequence: CDR1 ENHRY, CDR2 SYGVKD. CDR3 length: 14 amino acids. The CDR3 is CAISPTGSNTEAFF. The CDR3 nucleotides read TGTGCCATCAGTCCGACAGGCTCGAACACTGAAGCTTTCTTT.

J is TRBJ1-1 and V is TRBV5-6, with D tentatively TRBD1 (6 bases). V lost 4 bases and J 0 bases, leaving 16 bases between the germline ends. CDR3 length: 16 amino acids. The germline V gene encodes CDR1 SGHDT and CDR2 YYEEEE. This CDR3 is CASSPLVEGVNTEAFF. The CDR3 DNA sequence: TGTGCCAGCAGCCCGTTGGTTGAGGGGGTGAACACTGAAGCTTTCTTT.

This chain connects TRBV6-1 to TRBJ2-3; 13 bases are a match to TRBD2. V was pared by 6 bases and J by 2 bases, with 8 bases of the junction left unmatched. The germline V gene encodes CDR1 MNHNS and CDR2 SASEGT. This CDR3 is built from 17 residues. The CDR3 nucleotides are TGTGCCAGCAGGGGACTAGCGGGGATTGTCTCCACAGATACGCAGTATTTT. Its protein is CASRGLAGIVSTDTQYF.

This clonotype was recorded a few times. The rearrangement uses TRBV11-2 and TRBJ2-2; 9 nucleotides align to TRBD2. J gave up 7 bases and V 6 bases, and 15 bases lay outside the gene matches. Germline-derived CDR1 and CDR2 are SGHAT and FQNNGV. The CDR3 consists of 17 residues. The DNA for the CDR3 is TGTGCCAGCAGTCCTCTAACCATAGCGGGAGCGGTCGGGGAGCTGTTTTTT. Its protein product is CASSPLTIAGAVGELFF.

This clonotype was counted only a few times. The J gene is TRBJ2-1, the V gene TRBV14; either TRBD1 or TRBD2 may supply D (6 bases each). V dropped 0 bases and J dropped 7 bases, with 28 bases sitting between them. The germline CDR1 and CDR2 sequences are SGHDN and FVKESK. CDR3 length: 20 residues. The CDR3 loop reads CASSQDKWGAPQGGGNEQFF. Here the CDR3 DNA reads TGTGCCAGCAGCCAAGATAAATGGGGGGCCCCCCAGGGTGGCGGGAATGAGCAGTTCTTC.

This chain connects TRBV21-1 to TRBJ1-5. TRBV21-1 represents a pseudogene. This CDR3 has 15 residues. In nucleotides, the CDR3 is TGTGCCAGCAGAGGGAGGCCTTATAGCAATCAGCCCCAGCATTTT. It yields the protein CASRGRPYSNQPQHF.

This clonotype was seen a few times. This chain joins TRBV20-1 and TRBJ2-7; D may correspond to TRBD1 or TRBD2 (6 bases each). The germline gives CDR1 DFQATT, CDR2 SNEGSKA (reference sequence). V lost 3 bases and J lost 2, with 17 bases in between. This CDR3 is 15 amino acids long. CDR3 nucleotide sequence: TGCAGTGCTAGTCGGGGGCCCCTCACTGCCTACGAGCAGTACTTC. This translates into CSASRGPLTAYEQYF.